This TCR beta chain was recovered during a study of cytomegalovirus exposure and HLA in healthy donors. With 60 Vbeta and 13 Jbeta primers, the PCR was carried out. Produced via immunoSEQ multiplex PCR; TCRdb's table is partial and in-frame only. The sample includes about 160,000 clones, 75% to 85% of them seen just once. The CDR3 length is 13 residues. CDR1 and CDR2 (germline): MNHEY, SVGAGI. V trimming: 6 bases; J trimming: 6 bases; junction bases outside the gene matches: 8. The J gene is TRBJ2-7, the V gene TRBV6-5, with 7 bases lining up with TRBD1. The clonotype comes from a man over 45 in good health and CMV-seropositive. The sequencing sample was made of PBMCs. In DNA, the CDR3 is TGTGCCAGCAGCAAAAAAGGGGGCGTCGAGCAGTACTTC. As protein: CASSKKGGVEQYF.